The 4 T cell receptor beta chains given below trace back to one sample, sequenced in a study of blood T cell repertoires in COVID-19. Libraries were prepared by immunoSEQ multiplex PCR; TCRdb keeps only in-frame clonotypes and omits some of them. Of about 130,000 clones listed, approximately 89% are singletons. The specimen sequenced was peripheral blood. Receptors were obtained from a woman in her 70s with COVID-19, enrolled during active disease.

The rearrangement joins TRBV7-8 to TRBJ1-6, with no clear D. The V gene lost 5 bases and the J gene lost 8 bases, with 13 bases spanning the gap. Looked up from germline, CDR1 is SGHVS and CDR2 is FQNEAQ. The CDR3 consists of 14 residues. The CDR3 loop is CASSRHPGDSPLHF. The CDR3 DNA follows: TGTGCCAGCAGCCGTCACCCGGGAGATTCACCCCTCCACTTT.

This sequence joins TRBV7-9 and TRBJ1-3, with unresolved D. This CDR3 spans 13 amino acids. The germline CDR1 and CDR2 sequences are SEHNR and FQNEAQ (reference sequence). V lost 5 bases to trimming and J lost 6 bases, with 11 bases between them. The CDR3 loop is CASSPGWANTIYF. As DNA, the CDR3 is TGTGCCAGCAGCCCCGGCTGGGCAAACACCATATATTTT.

The CDR3 protein is CASSLAPQGGTEAFF. CDR3 nucleotide sequence: TGTGCCAGCAGCTTAGCCCCACAGGGGGGCACTGAAGCTTTCTTT. The chain joins TRBV11-2 to TRBJ1-1; 8 nucleotides agree with TRBD1. Germline V CDR1 and CDR2: SGHAT, FQNNGV. V was pared by 1 base and J by 4 bases, with 5 bases of the junction left unmatched. The CDR3 loop spans 15 amino acids. The whole variable domain, remainder taken from reference TRBV11-2 and TRBJ1-1, is EAGVAQSPRYKIIEKRQSVAFWCNPISGHATLYWYQQILGQGPKLLIQFQNNGVVDDSQLPKDRFSAERLKGVDSTLKIQPAKLEDSAVYLCASSLAPQGGTEAFFGQGTRLTVV.

The gene calls are TRBV28 and TRBJ1-2; D perhaps matches TRBD1 (5 bases). CDR3 length: 13 residues. V was shortened by 5 bases and J by 6 bases, with 13 bases between the two germline ends. The germline CDR1 and CDR2 sequences are MDHEN and SYDVKM. CDR3 sequence reads: CASSAGIGDGYTF. In nucleotides, the CDR3 is TGTGCCAGCAGTGCTGGGATAGGGGATGGCTACACCTTC.